The clone carrying this T cell receptor beta chain showed up just a few times. This CDR3 region has 15 residues. CDR1 SGHAT and CDR2 FQNNGV come from the germline V gene. Trimming stripped 0 bases from V and 4 bases from J, with 12 bases between. This specimen comes from a study of cytomegalovirus exposure and HLA in healthy donors. The PCR employed 60 Vbeta primers together with 13 Jbeta primers. The table came from immunoSEQ multiplex PCR; TCRdb's copy has only in-frame clones and leaves some out. Of 240,000 or so clones listed, about 80% were seen once; the top ten hold 5% to 6%. This clonotype was obtained from a woman aged 35 to 49 in good health and CMV-seropositive. Sequencing used PBMCs. The rearrangement joins TRBV11-2 to TRBJ1-2; D is perhaps TRBD1 (5 bases). The CDR3 is CASSLDRELGYGYTF. The CDR3 bases are TGTGCCAGCAGCTTAGACAGGGAACTGGGCTATGGCTACACCTTC.